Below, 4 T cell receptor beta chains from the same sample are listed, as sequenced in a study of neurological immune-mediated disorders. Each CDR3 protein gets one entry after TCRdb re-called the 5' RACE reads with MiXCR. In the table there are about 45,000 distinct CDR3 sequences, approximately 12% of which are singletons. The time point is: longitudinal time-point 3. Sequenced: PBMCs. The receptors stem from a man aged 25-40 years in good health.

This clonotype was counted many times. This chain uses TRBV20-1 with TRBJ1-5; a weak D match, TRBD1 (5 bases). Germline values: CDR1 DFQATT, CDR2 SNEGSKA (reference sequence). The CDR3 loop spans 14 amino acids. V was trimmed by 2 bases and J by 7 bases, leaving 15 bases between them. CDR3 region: CSARPNRGEQPQHF. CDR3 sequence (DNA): TGCAGTGCTAGACCTAACCGAGGGGAACAGCCCCAGCATTTT.

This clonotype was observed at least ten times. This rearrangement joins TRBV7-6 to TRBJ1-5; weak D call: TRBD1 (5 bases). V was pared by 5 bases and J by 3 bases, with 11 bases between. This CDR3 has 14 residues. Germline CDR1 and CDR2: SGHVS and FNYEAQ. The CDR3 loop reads CASSPGEINQPQHF. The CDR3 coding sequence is TGTGCCAGCAGCCCGGGGGAGATCAATCAGCCCCAGCATTTT.

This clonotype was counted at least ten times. The CDR3 nucleotides are TGTGCCAGCAGCCCATACGTGGAGGGCGAGCAGTACTTC. As protein: CASSPYVEGEQYF. The rearrangement uses TRBV7-2 and TRBJ2-7; TRBD2 might be the D (6 bases). Germline CDR1 and CDR2: SGHTA and FQGNSA. Trimming took 5 bases from V and 6 from J, leaving 14 bases between them. The CDR3 extends over 13 amino acids.

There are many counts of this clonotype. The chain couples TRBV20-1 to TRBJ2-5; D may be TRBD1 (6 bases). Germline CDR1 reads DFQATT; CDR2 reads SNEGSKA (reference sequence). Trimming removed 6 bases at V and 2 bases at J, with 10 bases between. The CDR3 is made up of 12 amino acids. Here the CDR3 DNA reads TGCAGTGCCTCCGGGACACAAGAGACCCAGTACTTC. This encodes CSASGTQETQYF.